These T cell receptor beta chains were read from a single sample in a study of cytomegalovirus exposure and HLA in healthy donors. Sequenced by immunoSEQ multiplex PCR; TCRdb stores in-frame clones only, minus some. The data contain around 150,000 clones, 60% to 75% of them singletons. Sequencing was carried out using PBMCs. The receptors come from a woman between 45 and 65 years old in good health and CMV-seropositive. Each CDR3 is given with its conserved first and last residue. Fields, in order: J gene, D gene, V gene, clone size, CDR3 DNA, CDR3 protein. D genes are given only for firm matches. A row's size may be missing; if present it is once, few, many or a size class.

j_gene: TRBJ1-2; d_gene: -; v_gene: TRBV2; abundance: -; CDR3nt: TGTGCCAGCAGTGAAAGGACTATCTATGGCTACACCTTC; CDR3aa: CASSERTIYGYTF
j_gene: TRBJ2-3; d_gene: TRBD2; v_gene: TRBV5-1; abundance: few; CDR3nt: TGCGCCAGCAGCTTGGACTTAGCGGGGGGGCCCACAGATACGCAGTATTTT; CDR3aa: CASSLDLAGGPTDTQYF
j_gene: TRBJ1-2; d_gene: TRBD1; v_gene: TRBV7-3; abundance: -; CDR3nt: TGTGCCAGCAGCTTAGCAGGGGGTTCTGGCTACACCTTC; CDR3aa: CASSLAGGSGYTF
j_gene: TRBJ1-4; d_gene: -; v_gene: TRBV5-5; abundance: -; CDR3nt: TGTGCCAGCAGCCCACAACAGGCGTCTAATGAAAAACTGTTTTTT; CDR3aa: CASSPQQASNEKLFF
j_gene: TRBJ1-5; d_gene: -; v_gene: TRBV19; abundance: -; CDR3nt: TGTGCCAGTAGTATAGGGGAGCCTAATCAGCCCCAGCATTTT; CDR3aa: CASSIGEPNQPQHF
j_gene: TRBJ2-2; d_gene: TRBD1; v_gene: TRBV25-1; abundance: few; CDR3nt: TGTGCCACTTGGGACAGTCTGATCGGGGAGCTGTTTTTT; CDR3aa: CATWDSLIGELFF
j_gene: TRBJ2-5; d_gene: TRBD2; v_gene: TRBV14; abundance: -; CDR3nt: TGTGCCAGCAGCCAAACGATAGCGGGGGCTTCGATTGACTTC; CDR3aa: CASSQTIAGASIDF
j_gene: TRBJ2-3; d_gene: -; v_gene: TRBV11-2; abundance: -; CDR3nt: TGTGCCAGCAGCTTAGAAACGGGGGAGGCAGATACGCAGTATTTT; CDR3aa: CASSLETGEADTQYF
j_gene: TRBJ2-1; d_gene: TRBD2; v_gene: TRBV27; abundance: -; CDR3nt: TGTGCCAGCAGTCCCCGGGGGACTAGCGGGGATTACAATGAGCAGTTCTTC; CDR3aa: CASSPRGTSGDYNEQFF
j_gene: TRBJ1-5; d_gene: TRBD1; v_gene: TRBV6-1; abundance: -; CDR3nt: TGTGCCAGCAGTGAAGGAGTGGGACAGGGGGATGGCAATCAGCCCCAGCATTTT; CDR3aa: CASSEGVGQGDGNQPQHF
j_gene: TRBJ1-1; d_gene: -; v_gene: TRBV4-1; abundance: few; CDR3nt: TGCGCCAGCAGCCAAGATTTCGGTGTCCTGAACACTGAAGCTTTCTTT; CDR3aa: CASSQDFGVLNTEAFF
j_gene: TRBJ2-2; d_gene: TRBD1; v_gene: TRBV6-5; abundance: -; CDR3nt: TGTGCCAGCAGTTACGGGACAGGAGTCACCGGGGAGCTGTTTTTT; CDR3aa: CASSYGTGVTGELFF
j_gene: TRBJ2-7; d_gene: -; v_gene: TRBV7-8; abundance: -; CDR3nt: TGTGCCAGCAGCTTAGCCGGTGGAGGGATGATAGGCTACGAGCAGTACTTC; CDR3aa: CASSLAGGGMIGYEQYF
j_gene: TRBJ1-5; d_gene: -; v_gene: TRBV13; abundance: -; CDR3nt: TGTGCCAGCAGCTACCGACAGGAAGGCGATCAGCCCCAGCATTTT; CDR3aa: CASSYRQEGDQPQHF
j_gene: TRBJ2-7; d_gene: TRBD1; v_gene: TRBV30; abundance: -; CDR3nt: TGTGCCTGGAGTCAACAGGGGGCAAGCGAGCAGTACTTC; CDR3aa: CAWSQQGASEQYF
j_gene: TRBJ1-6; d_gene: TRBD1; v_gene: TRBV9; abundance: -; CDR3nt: TGTGCCAGCAGCGTGGACCCCGGGACAGGGAGTTCACCCCTCCACTTT; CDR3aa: CASSVDPGTGSSPLHF
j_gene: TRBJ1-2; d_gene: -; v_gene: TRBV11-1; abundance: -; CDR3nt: TGTGCCAGCAGCTTATGGGCCACAGAACAAACCTATGGCTACACCTTC; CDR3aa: CASSLWATEQTYGYTF
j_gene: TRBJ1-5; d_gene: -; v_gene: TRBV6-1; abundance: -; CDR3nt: TGTGCCAGCAGTGAGGGCCGAAGGGGTCAGCCCCAGCATTTT; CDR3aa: CASSEGRRGQPQHF
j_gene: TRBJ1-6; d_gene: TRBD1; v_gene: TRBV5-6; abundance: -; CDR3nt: TGTGCCAGCAGCTTACAGGGGAGCGGTTCACCCCTCCACTTT; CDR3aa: CASSLQGSGSPLHF
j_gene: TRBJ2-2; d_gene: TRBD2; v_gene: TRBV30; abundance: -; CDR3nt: TGTGCCTGGAGGGGGACTAGCGGCGGGGAGCTGTTTTTT; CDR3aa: CAWRGTSGGELFF
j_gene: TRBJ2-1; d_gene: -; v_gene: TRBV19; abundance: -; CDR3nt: TGTGCCAGTAGTATAGATGGGGCCAGGTACTCCTACAATGAGCAGTTCTTC; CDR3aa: CASSIDGARYSYNEQFF
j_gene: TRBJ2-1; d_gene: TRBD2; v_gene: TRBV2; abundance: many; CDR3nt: TGTGCCAGTGCGGGGGGATCAGCGTACAATGAGCAGTTCTTC; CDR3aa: CASAGGSAYNEQFF
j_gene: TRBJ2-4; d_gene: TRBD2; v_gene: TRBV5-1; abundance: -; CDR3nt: TGCGCCAGCAGCTTGGGGGGACTAGCGGAAAACATTCAGTACTTC; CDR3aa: CASSLGGLAENIQYF
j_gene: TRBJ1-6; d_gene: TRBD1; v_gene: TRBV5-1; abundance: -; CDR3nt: TGCGCCAGCAGCTTGAGGACAGGGAATAATTCACCCCTCCACTTT; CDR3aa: CASSLRTGNNSPLHF
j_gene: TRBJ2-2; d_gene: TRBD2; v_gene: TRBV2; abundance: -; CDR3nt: TGTGCCAGCAGTGAATGGGGGATTAGCGGGACCGGGGAGCTGTTTTTT; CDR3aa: CASSEWGISGTGELFF
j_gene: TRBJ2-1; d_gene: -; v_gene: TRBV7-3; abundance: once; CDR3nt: TGTGCCAGCAGCCTACAGGGTTCTAGTAATGAGCAGTTCTTC; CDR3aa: CASSLQGSSNEQFF
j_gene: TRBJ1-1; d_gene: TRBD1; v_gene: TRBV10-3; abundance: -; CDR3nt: TGTGCCACCGATCCCGGGACAGGGGGCGCGTCTTCTTTGGCTTTCTTT; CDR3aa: CATDPGTGGASSLAFF
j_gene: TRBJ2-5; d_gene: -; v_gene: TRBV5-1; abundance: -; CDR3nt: TGCGCCAGCAGCTTGGGGGAGGAGACCCAGTACTTC; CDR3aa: CASSLGEETQYF
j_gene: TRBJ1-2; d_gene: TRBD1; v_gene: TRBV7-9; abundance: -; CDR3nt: TGTGCCAGCAGCTTAGCTTTAATGGACAGGGAGGGCGGCTACACCTTC; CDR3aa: CASSLALMDREGGYTF
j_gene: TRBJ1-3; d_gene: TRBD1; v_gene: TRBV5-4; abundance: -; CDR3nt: TGTGCCAGCAGCCCCGGGACAGCCGTCTCTGGAAACACCATATATTTT; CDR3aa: CASSPGTAVSGNTIYF
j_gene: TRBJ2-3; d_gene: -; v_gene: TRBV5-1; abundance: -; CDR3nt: TGCGCCAGCAGCTTGGGGCGGGGAAGCACAGATACGCAGTATTTT; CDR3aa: CASSLGRGSTDTQYF
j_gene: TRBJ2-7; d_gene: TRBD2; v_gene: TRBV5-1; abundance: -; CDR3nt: TGCGCCAGCAGCTTGCTTAGCGGGGGGCCCTACGAGCAGTACTTC; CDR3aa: CASSLLSGGPYEQYF
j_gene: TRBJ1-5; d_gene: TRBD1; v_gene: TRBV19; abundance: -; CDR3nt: TGTGCCAGTAGTATAGTAAGGACAGGGGAACAGCCCCAGCATTTT; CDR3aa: CASSIVRTGEQPQHF
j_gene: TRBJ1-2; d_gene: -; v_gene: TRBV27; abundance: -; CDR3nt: TGTGCCAGCAGGGGCGGCTATCTCAGGGGAGTGTATGGCTACACCTTC; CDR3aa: CASRGGYLRGVYGYTF
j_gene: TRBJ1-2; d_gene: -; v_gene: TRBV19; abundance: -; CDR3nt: TGTGCCAGTAGGCGGATATACACCCAACTTAACTATGGCTACACCTTC; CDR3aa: CASRRIYTQLNYGYTF
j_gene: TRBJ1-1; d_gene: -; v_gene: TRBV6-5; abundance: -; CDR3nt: TGTGCCAGCAGGACTCGAAGGGGGGGGACTGAAGCTTTCTTT; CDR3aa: CASRTRRGGTEAFF
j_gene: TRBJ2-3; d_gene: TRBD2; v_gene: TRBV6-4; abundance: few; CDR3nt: TGTGCCAGCAGTTCCAGCGGGGGAAGCACAGATACGCAGTATTTT; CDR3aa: CASSSSGGSTDTQYF
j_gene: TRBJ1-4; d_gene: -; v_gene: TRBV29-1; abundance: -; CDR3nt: TGCAGCGTAAGAGGGACTAATGAAAAACTGTTTTTT; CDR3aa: CSVRGTNEKLFF
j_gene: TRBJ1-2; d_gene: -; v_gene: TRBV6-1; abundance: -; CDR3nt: TGTGCCAGCAGTGAAGTGGAGAAGGACTATGGCTACACCTTC; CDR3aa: CASSEVEKDYGYTF
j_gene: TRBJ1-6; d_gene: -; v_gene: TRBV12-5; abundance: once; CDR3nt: TGTGCTAGTGGCCGGGACATCAATTCACCCCTCCACTTT; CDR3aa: CASGRDINSPLHF
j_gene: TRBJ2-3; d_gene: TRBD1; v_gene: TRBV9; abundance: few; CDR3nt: TGTGCCAGCAGCACCGGACAGGGAAGGCCAAACACAGATACGCAGTATTTT; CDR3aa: CASSTGQGRPNTDTQYF
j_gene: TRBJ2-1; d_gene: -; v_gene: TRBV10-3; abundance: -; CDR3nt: TGTGCCATCAGTGAGGGTTCGCGGGGGCCCCGGGATGAGCAGTTCTTC; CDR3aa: CAISEGSRGPRDEQFF
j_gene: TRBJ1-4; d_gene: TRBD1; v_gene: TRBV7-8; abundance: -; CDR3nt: TGTGCCAGCAGCTGGGACAGCTATAATGAAAAACTGTTTTTT; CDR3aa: CASSWDSYNEKLFF
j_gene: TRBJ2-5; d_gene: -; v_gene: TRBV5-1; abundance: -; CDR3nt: TGCGCCAGCAGCTTGAGCGAGACCCAGTACTTC; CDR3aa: CASSLSETQYF
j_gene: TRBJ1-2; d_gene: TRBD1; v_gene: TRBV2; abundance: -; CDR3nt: TGTGCCTCAAAAAGGGACAGGGCTGATGGCTACACCTTC; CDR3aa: CASKRDRADGYTF
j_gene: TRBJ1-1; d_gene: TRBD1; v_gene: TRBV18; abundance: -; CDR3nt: TGTGCCAGCTCTCCGCAGGGGGGTTTTAACACTGAAGCTTTCTTT; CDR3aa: CASSPQGGFNTEAFF
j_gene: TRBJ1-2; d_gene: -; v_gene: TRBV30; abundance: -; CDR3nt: TGTGCCTGGAGTGTCACAGGGAGGGCACTCGGCTACACCTTC; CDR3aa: CAWSVTGRALGYTF
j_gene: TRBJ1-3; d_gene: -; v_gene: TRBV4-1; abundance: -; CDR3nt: TGCGCCAGCAGCCATCCAGGGTCTGGAAACACCATATATTTT; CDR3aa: CASSHPGSGNTIYF
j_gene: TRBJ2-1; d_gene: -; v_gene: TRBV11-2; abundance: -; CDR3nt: TGTGCCAGCAGCTCGGACAGCCTACCCTCCTGGTATGAGCAGTTCTTC; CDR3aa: CASSSDSLPSWYEQFF
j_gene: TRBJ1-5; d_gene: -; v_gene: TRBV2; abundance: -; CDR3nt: TGTGCCAGCAGTGTCGGGTTGAGCAATCAGCCCCAGCATTTT; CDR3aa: CASSVGLSNQPQHF
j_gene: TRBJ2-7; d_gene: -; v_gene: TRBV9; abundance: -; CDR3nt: TGTGCCAGCAGCGTGGACAGTGGTTCCTACGAGCAGTACTTC; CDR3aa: CASSVDSGSYEQYF